The 7 T cell receptor beta chains in this list originate from one sample, sequenced in a study of blood T cell repertoires in COVID-19 (dated by TCRdb to the early 2020s). Libraries were constructed by the immunoSEQ multiplex PCR assay. TCRdb took over this immuneACCESS table, retaining in-frame rearrangements with V and J assigned. Such tables are incomplete; in checked studies, under half of the missing clones stem from an unresolved V gene, and the remainder is unexplained. Present in this sample are some 290,000 clones, 83% of which were seen just once. The ten largest clones represent about 4.6% of the sample. The sample comprised peripheral blood. These TCRs come from a man between 60 and 70 years old who had recovered from COVID-19.

The chain recombines TRBV5-1 with TRBJ2-7; TRBD1 aligns across 11 bases. The CDR3 has 15 residues. Germline CDR1 is SGHRS and CDR2 is YFSETQ. With 4 bases clipped from V and 4 bases from J, the junction kept 7 bases outside the gene matches. CDR3 sequence reads: CASSRGTGGGYEQYF. DNA for the CDR3: TGCGCCAGCAGCCGCGGGACAGGGGGAGGTTACGAGCAGTACTTC.

The chain joins TRBV27 to TRBJ2-5, with TRBD1 identical over 10 bases. CDR1 and CDR2 from the germline V gene are MNHEY and SMNVEV (reference sequence). The CDR3 loop spans 18 amino acids. V was clipped by 5 bases and J by 0 bases; unmatched bases: 12. The CDR3 DNA is TGTGCCAGCAGTCCAAGAAGGGGGACAGGGGCCAACCAAGAGACCCAGTACTTC. This gives the protein CASSPRRGTGANQETQYF.

This chain connects TRBV10-3 to TRBJ2-1; 9 nucleotides align to TRBD2. CDR1 is ENHRY, CDR2 SYGVKD, per germline. The trim removed 3 bases at V and 7 bases at J, leaving 7 bases unmatched. The CDR3 is made up of 15 amino acids. The CDR3, as DNA: TGTGCCATCAGTGATTTAGCGGGGGTCGGAAATGAGCAGTTCTTC. This codes for CAISDLAGVGNEQFF.

The rearrangement uses TRBV5-4 and TRBJ2-2; 7 nucleotides agree with TRBD2. This CDR3 is built from 16 residues. Germline loops: CDR1 SGHNT, CDR2 YYREEE (reference sequence). V lost 5 bases to trimming and J lost 2 bases; unmatched junction nucleotides: 9. CDR3 amino acids: CASSSGLPFNTGELFF. The DNA of the CDR3 is TGTGCCAGCAGTTCGGGACTACCTTTCAACACCGGGGAGCTGTTTTTT.

The V call is TRBV7-3, the J call TRBJ1-1; no clear D gene. The germline V gene encodes CDR1 SGHTA and CDR2 FQGTGA. Between the trimmed V and J ends, which lost 0 bases and 3 bases, there was a span of 14 bases. The CDR3 is made up of 16 amino acids. In DNA form, the CDR3 reads TGTGCCAGCAGCTTAACATTCGGGAGACGGGACACTGAAGCTTTCTTT. Translated: CASSLTFGRRDTEAFF.

In its sample, this clone was seen a few times. The chain employs TRBV7-8 and TRBJ1-2; possibly TRBD1 for D (6 bases). The CDR3 covers 14 residues. CDR1 is SGHVS and CDR2 is FQNEAQ in the germline V gene. Trimming pared 8 bases from V and 0 bases from J, leaving 13 bases between. This CDR3 reads CASFGTIANYGYTF. The CDR3 nucleotides read TGTGCCAGCTTCGGGACAATAGCTAACTATGGCTACACCTTC.

The gene calls are TRBV30 and TRBJ2-1; 7 nucleotides agree with TRBD1. V lost 5 bases and J lost 6; bases outside the gene matches: 7. CDR1 GTSNPN and CDR2 SVGIG come from the germline V gene (reference sequence). The CDR3 totals 13 residues. CDR3: CAWDRAWGNEQFF. DNA of the CDR3: TGTGCCTGGGACAGGGCTTGGGGCAATGAGCAGTTCTTC.